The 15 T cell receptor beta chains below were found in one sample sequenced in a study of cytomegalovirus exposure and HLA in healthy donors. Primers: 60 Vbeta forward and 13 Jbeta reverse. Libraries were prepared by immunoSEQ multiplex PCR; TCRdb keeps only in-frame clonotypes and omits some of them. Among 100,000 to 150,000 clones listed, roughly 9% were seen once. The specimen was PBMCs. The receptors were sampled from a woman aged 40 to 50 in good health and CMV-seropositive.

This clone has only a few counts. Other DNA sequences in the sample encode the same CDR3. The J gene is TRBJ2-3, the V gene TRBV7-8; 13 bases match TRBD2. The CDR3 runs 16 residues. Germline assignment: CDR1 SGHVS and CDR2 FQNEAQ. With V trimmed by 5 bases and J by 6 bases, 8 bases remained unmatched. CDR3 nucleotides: TGTGCCAGCAGCACCCGGACTAGCGGGGGCGCGGATACGCAGTATTTT. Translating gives CASSTRTSGGADTQYF.

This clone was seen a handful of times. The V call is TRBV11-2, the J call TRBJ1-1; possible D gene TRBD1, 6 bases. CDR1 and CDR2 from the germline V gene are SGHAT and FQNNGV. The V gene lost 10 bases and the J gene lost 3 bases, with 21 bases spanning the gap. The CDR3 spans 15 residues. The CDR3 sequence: CATWSEDRSDTEAFF. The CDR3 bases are TGTGCCACTTGGTCAGAAGACAGGTCTGACACTGAAGCTTTCTTT.

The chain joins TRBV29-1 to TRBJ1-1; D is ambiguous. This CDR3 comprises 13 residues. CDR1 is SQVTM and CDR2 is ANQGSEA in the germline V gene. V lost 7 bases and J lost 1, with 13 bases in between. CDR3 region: CSASEGTNTEAFF. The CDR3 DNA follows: TGCAGCGCGTCCGAGGGTACGAACACTGAAGCTTTCTTT. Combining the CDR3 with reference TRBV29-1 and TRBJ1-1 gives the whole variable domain SAVISQKPSRDICQRGTSLTIQCQVDSQVTMMFWYRQQPGQSLTLIATANQGSEATYESGFVIDKFPISRPNLTFSTLTVSNMSPEDSSIYLCSASEGTNTEAFFGQGTRLTVV.

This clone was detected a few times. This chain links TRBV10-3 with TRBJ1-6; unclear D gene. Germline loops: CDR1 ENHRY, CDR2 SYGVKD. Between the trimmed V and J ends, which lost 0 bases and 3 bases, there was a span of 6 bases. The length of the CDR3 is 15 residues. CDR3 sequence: CAISESAGYNSPLHF. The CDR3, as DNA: TGTGCCATCAGTGAGTCGGCGGGCTATAATTCACCCCTCCACTTT.

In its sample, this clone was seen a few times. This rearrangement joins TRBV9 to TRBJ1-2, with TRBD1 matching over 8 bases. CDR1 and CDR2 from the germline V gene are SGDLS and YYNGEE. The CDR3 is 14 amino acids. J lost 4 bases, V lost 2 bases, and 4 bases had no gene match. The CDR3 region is CASSVEDRAYGYTF. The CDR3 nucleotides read TGTGCCAGCAGCGTGGAGGACAGGGCCTATGGCTACACCTTC.

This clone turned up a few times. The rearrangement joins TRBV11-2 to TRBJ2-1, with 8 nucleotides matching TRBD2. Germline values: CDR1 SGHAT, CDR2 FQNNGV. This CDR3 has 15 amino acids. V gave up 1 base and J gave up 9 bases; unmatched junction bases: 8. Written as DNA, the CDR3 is TGTGCCAGCAGCTTAGGGTTGCGGGGGGAAGGTGAGCAGTTCTTC. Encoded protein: CASSLGLRGEGEQFF.

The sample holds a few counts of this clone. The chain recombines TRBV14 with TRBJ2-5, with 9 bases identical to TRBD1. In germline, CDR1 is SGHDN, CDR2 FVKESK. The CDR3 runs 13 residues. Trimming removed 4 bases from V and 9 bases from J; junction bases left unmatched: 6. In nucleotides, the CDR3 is TGTGCCAGCAGCCCGGACAGGGGTATGCCCCAGTACTTC. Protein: CASSPDRGMPQYF.

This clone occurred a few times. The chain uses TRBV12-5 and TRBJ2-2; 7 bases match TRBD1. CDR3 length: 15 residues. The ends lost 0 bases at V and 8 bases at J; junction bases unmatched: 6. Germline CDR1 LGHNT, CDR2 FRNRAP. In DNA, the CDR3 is TGTGCTAGTGGTTTGGTGGCGACAGGGAAGGGGGAGCTGTTTTTT. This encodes CASGLVATGKGELFF.

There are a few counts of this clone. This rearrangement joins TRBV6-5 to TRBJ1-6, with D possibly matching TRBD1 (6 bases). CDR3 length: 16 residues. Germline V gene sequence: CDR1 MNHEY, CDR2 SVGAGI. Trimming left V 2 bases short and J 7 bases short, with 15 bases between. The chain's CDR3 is CASSYVRGLKNSPLHF. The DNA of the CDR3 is TGTGCCAGCAGTTACGTCAGGGGATTGAAAAATTCACCCCTCCACTTT.

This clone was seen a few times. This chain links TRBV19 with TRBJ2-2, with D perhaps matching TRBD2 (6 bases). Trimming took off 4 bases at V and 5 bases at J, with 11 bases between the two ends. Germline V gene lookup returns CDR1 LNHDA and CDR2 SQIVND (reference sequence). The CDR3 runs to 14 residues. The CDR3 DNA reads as TGTGCCAGTAGTAGGCCTGGGGGGACCGGGGAGCTGTTTTTT. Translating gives CASSRPGGTGELFF. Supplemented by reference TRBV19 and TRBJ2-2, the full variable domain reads DGGITQSPKYLFRKEGQNVTLSCEQNLNHDAMYWYRQDPGQGLRLIYYSQIVNDFQKGDIAEGYSVSREKKESFPLTVTSAQKNPTAFYLCASSRPGGTGELFFGEGSRLTVL.

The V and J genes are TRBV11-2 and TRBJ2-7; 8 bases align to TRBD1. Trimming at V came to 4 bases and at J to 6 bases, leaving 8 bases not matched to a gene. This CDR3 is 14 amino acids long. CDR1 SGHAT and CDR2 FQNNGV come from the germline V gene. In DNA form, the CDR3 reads TGTGCCAGCAGCTCTACAGGGGGATCGTCCGAGCAGTACTTC. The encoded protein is CASSSTGGSSEQYF.

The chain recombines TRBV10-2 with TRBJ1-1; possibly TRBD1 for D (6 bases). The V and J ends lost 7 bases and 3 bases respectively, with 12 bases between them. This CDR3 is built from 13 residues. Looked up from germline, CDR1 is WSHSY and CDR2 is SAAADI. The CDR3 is CASKDSWDTEAFF. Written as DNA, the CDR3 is TGCGCCAGCAAGGACAGTTGGGACACTGAAGCTTTCTTT.

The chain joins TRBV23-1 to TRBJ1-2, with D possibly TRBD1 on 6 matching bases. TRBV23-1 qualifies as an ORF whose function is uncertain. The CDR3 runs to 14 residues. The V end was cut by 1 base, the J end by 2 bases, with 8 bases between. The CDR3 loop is CASSQYRVNYGYTF. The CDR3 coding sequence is TGCGCCAGCAGTCAATACAGGGTCAACTATGGCTACACCTTC.

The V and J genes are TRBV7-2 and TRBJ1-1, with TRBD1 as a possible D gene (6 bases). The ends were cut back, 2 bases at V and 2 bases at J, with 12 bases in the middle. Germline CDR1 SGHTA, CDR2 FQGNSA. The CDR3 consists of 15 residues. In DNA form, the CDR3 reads TGTGCCAGCAGCTTATTAACAGGGTATAACACTGAAGCTTTCTTT. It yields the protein CASSLLTGYNTEAFF.

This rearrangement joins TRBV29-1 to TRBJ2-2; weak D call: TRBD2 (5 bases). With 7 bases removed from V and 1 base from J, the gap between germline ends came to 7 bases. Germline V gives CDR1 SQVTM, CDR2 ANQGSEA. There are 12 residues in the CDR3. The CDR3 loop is CSGGLNTGELFF. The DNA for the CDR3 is TGCAGCGGAGGACTGAACACCGGGGAGCTGTTTTTT.